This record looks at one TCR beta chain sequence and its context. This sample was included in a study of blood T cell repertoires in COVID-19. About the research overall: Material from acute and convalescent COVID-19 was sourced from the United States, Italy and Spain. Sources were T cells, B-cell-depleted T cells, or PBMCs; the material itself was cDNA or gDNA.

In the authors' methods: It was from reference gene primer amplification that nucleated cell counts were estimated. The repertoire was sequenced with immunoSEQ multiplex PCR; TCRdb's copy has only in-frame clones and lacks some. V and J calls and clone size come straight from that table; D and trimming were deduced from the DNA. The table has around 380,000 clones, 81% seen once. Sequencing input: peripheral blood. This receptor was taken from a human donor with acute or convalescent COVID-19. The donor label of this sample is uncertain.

The CDR3 protein is CATQTGTAGTEAFF. The DNA of the CDR3 is TGCGCCACCCAGACAGGGACAGCCGGCACTGAAGCTTTCTTT. This chain connects TRBV5-1 to TRBJ1-1; 7 positions agree with TRBD1. In germline, CDR1 is SGHRS, CDR2 YFSETQ. The CDR3 contains 14 residues. V lost 9 bases and J lost 4; bases outside the gene matches: 12.